These 29 T cell receptor beta chains originate from one sample sequenced in a study of graft-versus-host responses after intestinal transplantation. Assay: immunoSEQ multiplex PCR; the TCRdb copy retains only in-frame clones and omits some. The data contain over 100,000 clones, about 92% of them seen just once; the ten biggest clones take up more than 0.9%. No antigen is known for these receptors. This specimen consisted of unstimulated CD8+ T cells sorted from spleen or lymph node cells, obtained before transplant. The receptor source for this set is a human donor who was the organ donor for an intestinal transplant.

The V call is TRBV20-1, the J call TRBJ2-7; TRBD2 might be the D (6 bases). CDR3 length equals 11 residues. CDR1 and CDR2 from the germline V gene are DFQATT and SNEGSKA (reference sequence). The V and J ends lost 5 bases and 6 bases respectively, with 11 bases between them. The CDR3 region is CSARTIFEQYF. The CDR3 DNA reads as TGCAGTGCTCGGACTATCTTCGAGCAGTACTTC.

The rearrangement uses TRBV27 and TRBJ2-1; tentatively, D is TRBD1 or TRBD2 (6 bases each). The V gene lost 3 bases and the J gene lost 7 bases, with 16 bases spanning the gap. The CDR3 has 15 residues. Germline V gene sequence: CDR1 MNHEY, CDR2 SMNVEV (reference sequence). This CDR3 reads CASSFDPGAGNEQFF. CDR3 coding DNA: TGTGCCAGCAGTTTTGATCCGGGGGCGGGGAATGAGCAGTTCTTC.

This chain uses TRBV29-1 with TRBJ2-1; the D is unclear. This CDR3 comprises 11 residues. V lost 7 bases and J lost 7, with 11 bases in between. The germline gives CDR1 SQVTM, CDR2 ANQGSEA. The CDR3: CSARVGNEQFF. CDR3 DNA sequence: TGCAGCGCCCGGGTAGGAAATGAGCAGTTCTTC.

The rearrangement links TRBV19 to TRBJ2-7; no reliable D call. The CDR3 spans 13 residues. Germline V lookup: CDR1 LNHDA, CDR2 SQIVND (reference sequence). V was clipped by 2 bases and J by 6 bases, with 11 bases between them. The CDR3 nucleotides read TGTGCCAGTAGTATAACGGATTTGAGCGAGCAGTACTTC. Translating gives CASSITDLSEQYF. The entire variable domain, with the rest obtained from reference TRBV19 and TRBJ2-7, is as follows: DGGITQSPKYLFRKEGQNVTLSCEQNLNHDAMYWYRQDPGQGLRLIYYSQIVNDFQKGDIAEGYSVSREKKESFPLTVTSAQKNPTAFYLCASSITDLSEQYFGPGTRLTVT.

The chain combines TRBV7-6 with TRBJ2-7; no firm D call. Trimming shortened V by 1 base and J by 4 bases, and 11 bases separated the two germline ends. Germline-derived CDR1 and CDR2 are SGHVS and FNYEAQ. CDR3 size: 14 residues. Here the CDR3 reads CASSLEVFSYEQYF. Written as DNA, the CDR3 is TGTGCCAGCAGCTTAGAGGTATTCTCATACGAGCAGTACTTC. The full variable domain, in which reference TRBV7-6 and TRBJ2-7 provide the parts outside the CDR3, is GAGVSQSPRYKVTKRGQDVALRCDPISGHVSLYWYRQALGQGPEFLTYFNYEAQQDKSGLPNDRFSAERPEGSISTLTIQRTEQRDSAMYRCASSLEVFSYEQYFGPGTRLTVT.

The chain is built from TRBV5-6 and TRBJ2-7; the D gene is possibly TRBD2 (6 bases). The CDR3 contains 15 residues. Germline CDR1 SGHDT, CDR2 YYEEEE. Trimming pared 0 bases from V and 6 bases from J, leaving 16 bases between. Written as DNA, the CDR3 is TGTGCCAGCAGCTTGGGCGGGGACTCAGGGCGCGAGCAGTACTTC. It encodes CASSLGGDSGREQYF.

The rearrangement joins TRBV4-3 to TRBJ2-1, with 10 positions matching TRBD2. With 4 bases clipped from V and 9 bases from J, the junction kept 12 bases outside the gene matches. Germline loops: CDR1 LGHNA, CDR2 YSLEER. The CDR3 has 16 amino acids. CDR3 protein: CASSLLGSGRASEQFF. The CDR3 region has the DNA TGCGCCAGCAGCCTATTGGGGAGCGGGAGGGCCAGTGAGCAGTTCTTC.

The V call is TRBV5-4, the J call TRBJ2-5; 9 nucleotides line up with TRBD2. In germline, CDR1 is SGHNT, CDR2 YYREEE (reference sequence). This CDR3 spans 15 amino acids. J gave up 4 bases and V 2 bases, and 6 bases lay outside the gene matches. As DNA, the CDR3 is TGTGCCAGCAGCTTTTGGGCGGGAGGGGCAGAGACCCAGTACTTC. Encoded protein: CASSFWAGGAETQYF.

In nucleotides, the CDR3 is TGTGCCAGCAAGGACATCCTCTATGGCTACACCTTC. Protein product: CASKDILYGYTF. The chain uses TRBV2 and TRBJ1-2; possible D gene TRBD1, 5 bases. V was shortened by 7 bases and J by 4 bases, with 10 bases between the two germline ends. This CDR3 has 12 residues. From germline, CDR1 is SNHLY and CDR2 FYNNEI. Variable domain in full (rest from reference TRBV2 and TRBJ1-2): EPEVTQTPSHQVTQMGQEVILRCVPISNHLYFYWYRQILGQKVEFLVSFYNNEISEKSEIFDDQFSVERPDGSNFTLKIRSTKLEDSAMYFCASKDILYGYTFGSGTRLTVV.

The chain carries TRBV11-2 and TRBJ2-3; D is ambiguous. The V end was cut by 3 bases, the J end by 7 bases, with 14 bases between. Germline assignment: CDR1 SGHAT and CDR2 FQNNGV. CDR3 size: 14 residues. Here the CDR3 reads CASSFGPGQYTQYF. The CDR3 nucleotides read TGTGCCAGCAGCTTCGGACCCGGCCAGTATACGCAGTATTTT.

This clone is a singleton in its sample. This rearrangement joins TRBV7-2 to TRBJ2-7; TRBD1 or TRBD2 may be the D gene (5 bases each). CDR1 is SGHTA and CDR2 is FQGNSA in the germline V gene. Trimming took off 1 base at V and 1 base at J, with 11 bases between the two ends. The CDR3 sequence is 15 residues long. The CDR3 DNA is TGTGCCAGCAGCTTAGACCCGGGGCTTTCCTACGAGCAGTACTTC. Encoded protein: CASSLDPGLSYEQYF.

The chain links TRBV19 to TRBJ2-1, with D maybe TRBD2 (5 bases). The CDR3 has 15 residues. V gave up 3 bases and J gave up 7 bases, with 16 bases separating them. Per germline, CDR1 LNHDA and CDR2 SQIVND (reference sequence). This CDR3 reads CASSISGPLRNEQFF. The CDR3 DNA sequence: TGTGCCAGTAGTATCAGCGGTCCCCTAAGGAATGAGCAGTTCTTC.

The chain uses TRBV5-1 and TRBJ2-3; 10 bases map to TRBD2. Germline values: CDR1 SGHRS, CDR2 YFSETQ. The CDR3 has 15 amino acids. Germline trimming cut 0 bases from V and 5 bases from J; bases unmatched to any gene: 3. CDR3: CASSLVGLAKDTQYF. As DNA, the CDR3 is TGCGCCAGCAGCTTGGTGGGACTAGCGAAAGATACGCAGTATTTT.

V gene TRBV27 combines with J gene TRBJ2-5, with D possibly being TRBD2 (5 bases). The J call may be incorrect, as the DNA end agrees better with TRBJ2-7. Germline CDR1 MNHEY, CDR2 SMNVEV (reference sequence). This CDR3 contains 14 residues. CDR3 loop: CASSPVRTPYEQYF. CDR3 nucleotide sequence: TGTGCCAGCAGCCCTGTACGGACTCCCTACGAGCAGTACTTC.

The chain combines TRBV7-8 with TRBJ2-7, with 7 bases that match TRBD2. The CDR3 sequence is 17 residues long. V shed 1 base, J shed 3 bases, and the junction held 12 bases outside the gene matches. Germline V gene data show CDR1 as SGHVS and CDR2 as FQNEAQ. Here the CDR3 reads CASSLDGGSGDYYEQYF. The CDR3 region has the DNA TGTGCCAGCAGCTTAGATGGAGGCAGCGGGGACTACTACGAGCAGTACTTC.

This chain connects TRBV4-3 to TRBJ1-1; tentatively, D is TRBD1 (6 bases). The CDR3 covers 16 residues. The germline CDR1 and CDR2 sequences are LGHNA and YSLEER. Trimming removed 3 bases at V and 0 bases at J, with 14 bases between. CDR3 loop: CASSQRRGALNTEAFF. CDR3 coding DNA: TGCGCCAGCAGCCAGCGCAGGGGAGCCTTGAACACTGAAGCTTTCTTT.

The V and J genes are TRBV9 and TRBJ2-1; 9 bases are a match to TRBD1. The germline CDR1 and CDR2 sequences are SGDLS and YYNGEE. This CDR3 spans 16 amino acids. V trimming: 3 bases; J trimming: 4 bases; junction bases outside the gene matches: 8. The CDR3 protein is CASSAQQGAGYNEQFF. The CDR3 bases are TGTGCCAGCAGCGCCCAACAGGGGGCGGGATACAATGAGCAGTTCTTC.

The rearrangement joins TRBV19 to TRBJ1-1; D remains unclear. Germline loops: CDR1 LNHDA, CDR2 SQIVND (reference sequence). Trimming took 9 bases from V and 0 from J, leaving 17 bases between them. CDR3 length: 15 amino acids. CDR3 sequence (DNA): TGTGCCAGCAGCCCGGATGATGGGATGAACACTGAAGCTTTCTTT. This gives the protein CASSPDDGMNTEAFF.

The chain uses TRBV28 and TRBJ2-5, with D maybe TRBD1 (6 bases). The J call may be mistaken, given a closer DNA end match to TRBJ2-7. The CDR3 is 15 residues long. CDR1 is MDHEN and CDR2 is SYDVKM in the germline V gene. The CDR3 sequence is CASSLGQGPDYEQYF. Here the CDR3 DNA reads TGTGCCAGCAGTTTGGGGCAGGGGCCGGACTACGAGCAGTACTTC.

The chain couples TRBV10-3 to TRBJ1-2; D perhaps matches TRBD1 (6 bases). V lost 2 bases and J 8 bases, leaving 21 bases between the germline ends. Germline V gene sequence: CDR1 ENHRY, CDR2 SYGVKD. The CDR3 totals 16 residues. The CDR3 is CAISERKGGNPEGYTF. Written as DNA, the CDR3 is TGTGCCATCAGTGAGCGAAAAGGGGGAAACCCGGAAGGCTACACCTTC.

This chain joins TRBV7-9 and TRBJ2-5, with D possibly being TRBD2 (6 bases). Germline CDR1 SEHNR, CDR2 FQNEAQ (reference sequence). The CDR3 runs to 14 residues. The ends were cut back, 3 bases at V and 5 bases at J, with 13 bases in the middle. CDR3 residues: CASSFLGGGETQYF. DNA for the CDR3: TGTGCCAGCAGCTTTTTAGGCGGAGGGGAGACCCAGTACTTC.

The chain joins TRBV4-2 to TRBJ2-1; 9 bases line up with TRBD2. After removal of 6 bases from V and 7 bases from J, the junction contained 1 base not matched to a gene. Germline V CDR1 and CDR2: LGHNA, YNFKEQ. CDR3 length equals 12 residues. The CDR3 spells CASRSGRNEQFF. Here the CDR3 DNA reads TGTGCCAGCAGGAGCGGGAGGAATGAGCAGTTCTTC.

The J gene is TRBJ2-7, the V gene TRBV4-1; 9 bases align to TRBD2. The CDR3 runs 17 residues. V lost 1 base to trimming and J lost 2 bases; unmatched junction nucleotides: 9. Germline V lookup: CDR1 MGHRA, CDR2 YSYEKL. CDR3 DNA sequence: TGCGCCAGCAGCCAAGTTCACCTAGCGGGGTCCGCCTACGAGCAGTACTTC. Translated, it gives CASSQVHLAGSAYEQYF.

The chain employs TRBV9 and TRBJ1-2; 10 bases match TRBD1. Per the germline V gene, CDR1 is SGDLS and CDR2 is YYNGEE. The V gene end was trimmed by 0 bases and the J gene end by 3 bases; junction bases not matched to a gene: 8. The length of the CDR3 is 17 residues. CDR3 residues: CASSVARDRGRDYGYTF. CDR3 in DNA: TGTGCCAGCAGCGTAGCTCGTGACAGGGGGCGCGACTATGGCTACACCTTC.

The chain carries TRBV7-9 and TRBJ2-6; 7 positions match TRBD2. The V gene end was trimmed by 1 base and the J gene end by 0 bases; junction bases not matched to a gene: 6. The CDR3 runs to 18 residues. Germline-derived CDR1 and CDR2 are SEHNR and FQNEAQ (reference sequence). The chain's CDR3 is CASSLVVRDYSGANVLTF. The CDR3 nucleotides are TGTGCCAGCAGCTTAGTTGTCCGGGACTACTCTGGGGCCAACGTCCTGACTTTC. Supplemented by reference TRBV7-9 and TRBJ2-6, the full variable domain reads DTGVSQNPRHKITKRGQNVTFRCDPISEHNRLYWYRQTLGQGPEFLTYFQNEAQLEKSRLLSDRFSAERPKGSFSTLEIQRTEQGDSAMYLCASSLVVRDYSGANVLTFGAGSRLTVL.

The gene calls are TRBV9 and TRBJ2-5; 9 nucleotides line up with TRBD2. Germline V gene lookup returns CDR1 SGDLS and CDR2 YYNGEE. This CDR3 has 16 residues. Germline trimming cut 4 bases from V and 4 bases from J; bases unmatched to any gene: 11. The CDR3 protein is CASSPLLAGSAETQYF. The CDR3 DNA reads TGTGCCAGCAGCCCCCTACTAGCGGGTTCGGCAGAGACCCAGTACTTC.

With respect to this clone: Additional DNA sequences in this sample encode the identical CDR3. The J gene is TRBJ1-1, the V gene TRBV19; D gene unclear. Germline V gives CDR1 LNHDA, CDR2 SQIVND (reference sequence). V was trimmed by 5 bases and J by 4 bases, leaving 8 bases between them. The CDR3 consists of 12 residues. The CDR3 here is CASSLRGTEAFF. CDR3 coding DNA: TGTGCCAGTAGTCTCCGGGGCACTGAAGCTTTCTTT.

The J gene is TRBJ1-1, the V gene TRBV29-1; D is perhaps TRBD1 (6 bases). CDR3 length: 15 residues. Per the germline V gene, CDR1 is SQVTM and CDR2 is ANQGSEA. The V and J ends lost 5 bases and 4 bases respectively, with 20 bases between them. Written as DNA, the CDR3 is TGCAGCGTTCATTTCGGGGGCAAGTCGGGCACTGAAGCTTTCTTT. Its translation: CSVHFGGKSGTEAFF.

The chain links TRBV4-1 to TRBJ1-1, with no clear D. This CDR3 is 13 amino acids long. Per the germline V gene, CDR1 is MGHRA and CDR2 is YSYEKL. The V gene lost 4 bases and the J gene lost 5 bases, with 11 bases spanning the gap. Written as DNA, the CDR3 is TGCGCCAGCAGCCCTAACAGAGGGACTGAAGCTTTCTTT. This encodes CASSPNRGTEAFF.